The clone carrying this T cell receptor (beta chain) was detected ten times or more. Profiled with immunoSEQ multiplex PCR; TCRdb holds only in-frame clones, not every one. The sample yields about 220,000 clones, 85% to 90% seen once. The data are from a study of blood T cell repertoires in COVID-19. Study overall: In each case, the material was cDNA or gDNA derived from T cells, B-cell-depleted T cells, or PBMCs.

This sequence originates from a woman aged 18 to 35 in a cohort exposed to, infected with or recovered from COVID-19 (not recorded which). The sequenced sample consisted of PBMCs or T cells enriched from blood (not recorded which).

The CDR3 region is CASSATTGTEAFF. The CDR3 DNA reads as TGTGCCAGCAGCGCGACGACAGGCACTGAAGCTTTCTTT. J is TRBJ1-1 and V is TRBV9, with D possibly being TRBD1 (6 bases). From germline, CDR1 is SGDLS and CDR2 YYNGEE. V shed 3 bases and J shed 4 bases, with 10 bases lying between them. CDR3 length: 13 amino acids. Using reference TRBV9 and TRBJ1-1 for the parts outside the CDR3, the full variable domain is DSGVTQTPKHLITATGQRVTLRCSPRSGDLSVYWYQQSLDQGLQFLIQYYNGEERAKGNILERFSAQQFPDLHSELNLSSLELGDSALYFCASSATTGTEAFFGQGTRLTVV.